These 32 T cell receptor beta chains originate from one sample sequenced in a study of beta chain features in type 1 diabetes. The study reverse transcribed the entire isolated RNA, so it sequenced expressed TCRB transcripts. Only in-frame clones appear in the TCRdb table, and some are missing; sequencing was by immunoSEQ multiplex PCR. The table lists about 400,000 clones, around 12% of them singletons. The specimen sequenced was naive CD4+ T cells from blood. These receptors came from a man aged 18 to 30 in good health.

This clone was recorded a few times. Here the CDR3 reads CASSPPITASSYEQYF. CDR3 coding DNA: TGTGCCAGCTCACCACCAATCACCGCTAGCTCCTACGAGCAGTACTTC. This chain links TRBV18 with TRBJ2-7; D is unresolved. CDR1 and CDR2 (germline): KGHSH, LQKENI. CDR3 length: 16 amino acids. Trimming stripped 0 bases from V and 0 bases from J, with 12 bases between. The complete variable domain, with remaining parts taken from reference TRBV18 and TRBJ2-7, reads NAGVMQNPRHLVRRRGQEARLRCSPMKGHSHVYWYRQLPEEGLKFMVYLQKENIIDESGMPKERFSAEFPKEGPSILRIQQVVRGDSAAYFCASSPPITASSYEQYFGPGTRLTVT.

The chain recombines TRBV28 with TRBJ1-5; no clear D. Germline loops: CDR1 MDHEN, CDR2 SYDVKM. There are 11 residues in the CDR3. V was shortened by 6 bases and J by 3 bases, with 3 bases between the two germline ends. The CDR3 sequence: CASSFNQPQHF. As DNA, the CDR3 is TGTGCCAGCAGCTTCAATCAGCCCCAGCATTTT.

CDR3 DNA: TGCGCCAGCAGCTTGGACGGACTAGCGGGAGAGGTTGAGCAGTTCTTC. Amino acid sequence: CASSLDGLAGEVEQFF. The genes are TRBV5-1 and TRBJ2-1; 13 bases agree with TRBD2. The CDR3 covers 16 residues. The trim removed 0 bases at V and 9 bases at J, leaving 6 bases unmatched. Germline values: CDR1 SGHRS, CDR2 YFSETQ. Complete variable domain (other parts from reference TRBV5-1 and TRBJ2-1): KAGVTQTPRYLIKTRGQQVTLSCSPISGHRSVSWYQQTPGQGLQFLFEYFSETQRNKGNFPGRFSGRQFSNSRSEMNVSTLELGDSALYLCASSLDGLAGEVEQFFGPGTRLTVL.

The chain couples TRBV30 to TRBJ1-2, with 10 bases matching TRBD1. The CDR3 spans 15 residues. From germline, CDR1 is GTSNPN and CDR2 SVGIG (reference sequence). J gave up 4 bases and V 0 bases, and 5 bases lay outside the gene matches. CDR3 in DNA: TGTGCCTGGAGTGTCCGTAGACAGGGGGCCTATGGCTACACCTTC. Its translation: CAWSVRRQGAYGYTF.

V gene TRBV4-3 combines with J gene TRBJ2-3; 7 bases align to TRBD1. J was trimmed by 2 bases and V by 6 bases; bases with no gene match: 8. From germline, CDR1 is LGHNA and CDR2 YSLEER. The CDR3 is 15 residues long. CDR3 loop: CASSQQGLITDTQYF. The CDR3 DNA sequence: TGCGCCAGCAGTCAACAGGGGTTGATCACAGATACGCAGTATTTT.

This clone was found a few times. The CDR3 nucleotides read TGTGCCAGACCCGTGGGGACAGGGGAGAATGAAGCTTTCTTT. It translates to CARPVGTGENEAFF. The genes are TRBV21-1 and TRBJ1-1; TRBD1 is the table's D call and was not checked against the DNA. TRBV21-1 is described as a pseudogene. The CDR3 is made up of 14 amino acids.

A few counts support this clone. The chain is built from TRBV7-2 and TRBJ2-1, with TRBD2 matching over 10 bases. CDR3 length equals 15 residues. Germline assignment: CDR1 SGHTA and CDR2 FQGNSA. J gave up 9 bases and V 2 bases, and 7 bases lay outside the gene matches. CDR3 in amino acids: CASSLLAGAASEQFF. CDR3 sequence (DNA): TGTGCCAGCAGCTTACTAGCGGGAGCAGCAAGTGAGCAGTTCTTC. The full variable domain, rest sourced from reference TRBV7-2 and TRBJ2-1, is GAGVSQSPSNKVTEKGKDVELRCDPISGHTALYWYRQSLGQGLEFLIYFQGNSAPDKSGLPSDRFSAERTGGSVSTLTIQRTQQEDSAVYLCASSLLAGAASEQFFGPGTRLTVL.

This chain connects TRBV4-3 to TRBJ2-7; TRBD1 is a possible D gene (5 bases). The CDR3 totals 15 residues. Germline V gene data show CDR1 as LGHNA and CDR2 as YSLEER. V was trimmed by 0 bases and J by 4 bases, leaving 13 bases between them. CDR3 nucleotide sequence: TGCGCCAGCAGCCAAGATATCAGGGTCAGTTACGAGCAGTACTTC. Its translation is CASSQDIRVSYEQYF.

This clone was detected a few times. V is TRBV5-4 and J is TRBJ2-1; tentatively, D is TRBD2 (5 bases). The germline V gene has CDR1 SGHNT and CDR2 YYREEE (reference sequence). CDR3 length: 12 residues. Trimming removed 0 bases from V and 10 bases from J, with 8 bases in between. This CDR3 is CASSLAEREQFF. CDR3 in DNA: TGTGCCAGCAGCTTGGCCGAGCGGGAGCAGTTCTTC.

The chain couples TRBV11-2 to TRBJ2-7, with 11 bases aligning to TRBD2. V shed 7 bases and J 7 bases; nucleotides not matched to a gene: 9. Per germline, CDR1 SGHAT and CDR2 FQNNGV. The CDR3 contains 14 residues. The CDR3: CASTRLAGTSEQYF. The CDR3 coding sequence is TGTGCCAGCACCCGACTAGCGGGAACTAGTGAGCAGTACTTC.

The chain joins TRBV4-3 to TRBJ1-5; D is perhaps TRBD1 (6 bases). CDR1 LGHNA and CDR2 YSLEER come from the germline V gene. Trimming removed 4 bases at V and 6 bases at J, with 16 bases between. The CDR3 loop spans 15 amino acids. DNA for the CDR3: TGCGCCAGCAGCCTGGGTACAGGGTTGGGTCAGCCCCAGCATTTT. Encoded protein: CASSLGTGLGQPQHF.

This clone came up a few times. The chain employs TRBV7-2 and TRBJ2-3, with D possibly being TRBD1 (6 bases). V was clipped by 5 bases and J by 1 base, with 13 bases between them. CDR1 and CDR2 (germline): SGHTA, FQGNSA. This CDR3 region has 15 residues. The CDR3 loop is CASSRQAGGTDTQYF. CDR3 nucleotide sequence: TGTGCCAGCAGCCGACAGGCAGGGGGCACAGATACGCAGTATTTT.

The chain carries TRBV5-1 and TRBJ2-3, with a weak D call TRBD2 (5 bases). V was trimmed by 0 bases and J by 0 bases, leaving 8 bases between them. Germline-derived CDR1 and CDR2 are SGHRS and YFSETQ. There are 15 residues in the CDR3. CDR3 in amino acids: CASSLAPGSTDTQYF. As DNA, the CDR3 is TGCGCCAGCAGCTTGGCCCCGGGGAGCACAGATACGCAGTATTTT.

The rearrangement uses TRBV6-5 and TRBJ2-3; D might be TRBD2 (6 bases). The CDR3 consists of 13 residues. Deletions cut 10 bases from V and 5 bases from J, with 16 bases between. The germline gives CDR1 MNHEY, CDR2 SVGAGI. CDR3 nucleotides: TGTGCCACCACCCGGGGAGGTGGAGATACGCAGTATTTT. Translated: CATTRGGGDTQYF.

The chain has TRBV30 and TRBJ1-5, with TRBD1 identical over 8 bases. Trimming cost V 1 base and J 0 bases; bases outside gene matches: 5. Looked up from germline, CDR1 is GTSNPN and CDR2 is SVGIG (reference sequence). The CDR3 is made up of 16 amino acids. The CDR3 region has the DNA TGTGCCTGGAGTGACCACAGGGGGTCTAGCAATCAGCCCCAGCATTTT. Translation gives CAWSDHRGSSNQPQHF.

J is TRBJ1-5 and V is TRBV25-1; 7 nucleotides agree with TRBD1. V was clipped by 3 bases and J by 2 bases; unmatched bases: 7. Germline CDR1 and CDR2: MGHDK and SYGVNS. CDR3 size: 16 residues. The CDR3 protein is CASSDAQGYGNQPQHF. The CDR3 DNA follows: TGTGCCAGCAGTGACGCACAGGGGTACGGCAATCAGCCCCAGCATTTT.

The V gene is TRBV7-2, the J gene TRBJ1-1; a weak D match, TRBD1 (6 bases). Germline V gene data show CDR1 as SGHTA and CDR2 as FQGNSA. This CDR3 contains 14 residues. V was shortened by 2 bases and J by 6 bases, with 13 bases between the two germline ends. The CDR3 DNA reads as TGTGCCAGCAGCTTATGGGGGCTGGGGTCTGAAGCTTTCTTT. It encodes CASSLWGLGSEAFF.

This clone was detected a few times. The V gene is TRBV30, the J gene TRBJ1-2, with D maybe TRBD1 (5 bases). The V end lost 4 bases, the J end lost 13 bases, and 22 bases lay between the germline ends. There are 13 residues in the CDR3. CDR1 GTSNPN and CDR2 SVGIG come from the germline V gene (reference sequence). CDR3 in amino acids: CAWISTLSGGCTF. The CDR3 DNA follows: TGTGCCTGGATTAGCACACTGAGCGGGGGGTGCACCTTC.

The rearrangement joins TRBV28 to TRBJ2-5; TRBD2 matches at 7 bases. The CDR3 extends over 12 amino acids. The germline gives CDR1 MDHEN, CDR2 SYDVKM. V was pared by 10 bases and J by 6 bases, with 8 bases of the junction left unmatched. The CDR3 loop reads CATTRTRQTQYF. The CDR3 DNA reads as TGTGCCACCACCAGGACTAGACAGACCCAGTACTTC. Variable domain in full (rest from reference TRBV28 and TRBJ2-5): DVKVTQSSRYLVKRTGEKVFLECVQDMDHENMFWYRQDPGLGLRLIYFSYDVKMKEKGDIPEGYSVSREKKERFSLILESASTNQTSMYLCATTRTRQTQYFGPGTRLLVL.

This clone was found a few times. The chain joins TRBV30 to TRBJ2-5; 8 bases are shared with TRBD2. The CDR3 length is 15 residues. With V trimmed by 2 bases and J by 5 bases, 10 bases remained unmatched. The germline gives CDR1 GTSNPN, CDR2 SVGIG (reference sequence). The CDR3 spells CAWSQTGTSGETQYF. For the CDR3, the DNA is TGTGCCTGGAGTCAAACCGGGACTAGTGGGGAGACCCAGTACTTC.

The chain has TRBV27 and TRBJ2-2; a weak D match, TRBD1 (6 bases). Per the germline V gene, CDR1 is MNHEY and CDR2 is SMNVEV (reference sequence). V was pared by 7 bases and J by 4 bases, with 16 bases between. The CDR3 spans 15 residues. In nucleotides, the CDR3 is TGTGCCAGCAACCCCAGGGGCGCAGGCACCGGGGAGCTGTTTTTT. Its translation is CASNPRGAGTGELFF.

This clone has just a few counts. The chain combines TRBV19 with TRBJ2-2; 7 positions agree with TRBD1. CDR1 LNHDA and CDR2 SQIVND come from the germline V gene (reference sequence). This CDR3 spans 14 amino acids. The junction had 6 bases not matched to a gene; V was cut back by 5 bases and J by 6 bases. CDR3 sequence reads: CASSRGTVAGELFF. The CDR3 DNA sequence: TGTGCCAGTAGTCGAGGGACAGTGGCCGGGGAGCTGTTTTTT.

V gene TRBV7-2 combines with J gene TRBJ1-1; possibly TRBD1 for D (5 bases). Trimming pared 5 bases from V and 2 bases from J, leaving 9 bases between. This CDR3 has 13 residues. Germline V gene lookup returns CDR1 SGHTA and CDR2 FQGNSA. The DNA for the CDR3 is TGTGCCAGCAGCCCGCAGGGTAACACTGAAGCTTTCTTT. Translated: CASSPQGNTEAFF.

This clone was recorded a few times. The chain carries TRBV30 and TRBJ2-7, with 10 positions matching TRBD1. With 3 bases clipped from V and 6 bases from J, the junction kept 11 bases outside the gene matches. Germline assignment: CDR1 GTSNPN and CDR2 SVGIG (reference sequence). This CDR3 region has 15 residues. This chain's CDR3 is CAWRALGQGPLEQYF. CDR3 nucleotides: TGTGCCTGGAGAGCCCTGGGACAGGGGCCCCTCGAGCAGTACTTC.

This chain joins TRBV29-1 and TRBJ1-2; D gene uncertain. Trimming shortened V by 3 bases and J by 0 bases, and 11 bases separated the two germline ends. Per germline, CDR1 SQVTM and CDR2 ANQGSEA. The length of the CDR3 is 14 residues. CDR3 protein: CSVDGPGSNYGYTF. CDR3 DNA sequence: TGCAGCGTTGACGGTCCAGGCTCTAACTATGGCTACACCTTC.

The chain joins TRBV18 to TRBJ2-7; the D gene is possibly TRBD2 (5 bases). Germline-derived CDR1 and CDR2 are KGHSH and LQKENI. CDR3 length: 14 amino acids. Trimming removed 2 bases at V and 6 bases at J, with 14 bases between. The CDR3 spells CASSPSYGEVEQYF. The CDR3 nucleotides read TGTGCCAGCTCACCATCATACGGGGAAGTCGAGCAGTACTTC.

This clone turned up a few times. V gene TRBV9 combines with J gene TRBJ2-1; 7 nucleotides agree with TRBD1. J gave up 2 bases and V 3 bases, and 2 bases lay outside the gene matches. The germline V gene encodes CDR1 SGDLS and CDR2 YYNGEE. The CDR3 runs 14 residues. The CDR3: CASSAQGAYNEQFF. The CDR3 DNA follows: TGTGCCAGCAGCGCGCAGGGGGCCTACAATGAGCAGTTCTTC.

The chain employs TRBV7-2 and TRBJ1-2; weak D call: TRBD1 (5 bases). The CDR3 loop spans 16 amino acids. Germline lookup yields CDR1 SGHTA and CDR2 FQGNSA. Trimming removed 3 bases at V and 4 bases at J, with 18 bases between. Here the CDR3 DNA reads TGTGCCAGCAGCTTTGGTCCCCCGGCGGGACTCTATGGCTACACCTTC. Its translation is CASSFGPPAGLYGYTF.

The CDR3 protein is CASSLVGQNTEAFF. Written as DNA, the CDR3 is TGCGCCAGCAGCTTGGTGGGCCAAAACACTGAAGCTTTCTTT. V usage is TRBV5-1 and J usage is TRBJ1-1; no firm D call. The CDR3 has 14 amino acids. The V gene's germline CDR1 is SGHRS and CDR2 YFSETQ. Deletions cut 0 bases from V and 2 bases from J, with 8 bases between.

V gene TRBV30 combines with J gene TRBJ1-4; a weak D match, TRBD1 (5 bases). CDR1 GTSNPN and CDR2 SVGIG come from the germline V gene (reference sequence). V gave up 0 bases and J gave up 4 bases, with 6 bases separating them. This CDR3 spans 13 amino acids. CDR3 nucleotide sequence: TGTGCCTGGAGTGTAGGGGATAATGAAAAACTGTTTTTT. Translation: CAWSVGDNEKLFF. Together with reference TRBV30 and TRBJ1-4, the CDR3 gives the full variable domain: SQTIHQWPATLVQPVGSPLSLECTVEGTSNPNLYWYRQAAGRGLQLLFYSVGIGQISSEVPQNLSASRPQDRQFILSSKKLLLSDSGFYLCAWSVGDNEKLFFGSGTQLSVL.

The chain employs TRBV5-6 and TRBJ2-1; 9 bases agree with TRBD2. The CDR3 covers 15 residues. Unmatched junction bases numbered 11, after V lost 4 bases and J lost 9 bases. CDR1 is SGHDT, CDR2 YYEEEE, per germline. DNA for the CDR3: TGTGCCAGCAGCGCCGTGGGGCGGGAGGGTGGTGAGCAGTTCTTC. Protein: CASSAVGREGGEQFF.

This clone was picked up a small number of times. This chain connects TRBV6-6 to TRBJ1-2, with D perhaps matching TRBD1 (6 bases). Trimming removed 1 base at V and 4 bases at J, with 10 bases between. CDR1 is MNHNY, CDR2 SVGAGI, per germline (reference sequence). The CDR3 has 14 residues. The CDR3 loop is CASSYLQGIYGYTF. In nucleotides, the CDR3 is TGTGCCAGCAGTTACTTACAGGGAATCTATGGCTACACCTTC.